The 10 T cell receptor beta chains presented below share a single source sample, sequenced in a study of PD-1 blockade in mismatch repair-deficient tumors listed by TCRdb under 2017. The library was produced with the immunoSEQ multiplex PCR assay. As stored in TCRdb, this immuneACCESS dataset retains in-frame rearrangements with V and J assigned. A fraction of the clones does not appear; measured against another copy, unresolved V genes explain less than half of the discrepancy, and the remainder lacks a known reason. The sample table records 95,000 to 150,000 clones; roughly nine tenths of these occur just once. Of the sample, roughly 13% is held by the ten largest clones. Sequenced material: peripheral blood, taken 44 weeks after starting pembrolizumab. The source of these receptors is an adult with mismatch repair-deficient cancer.

The genes are TRBV7-8 and TRBJ2-7; 8 nucleotides align to TRBD1. Germline-derived CDR1 and CDR2 are SGHVS and FQNEAQ. Trimming at V came to 2 bases and at J to 3 bases, leaving 9 bases not matched to a gene. The CDR3 runs 16 residues. The CDR3 nucleotides are TGTGCCAGCAGCTTACTCTCAGGGGGCGCGGGCTACGAGCAGTACTTC. It encodes CASSLLSGGAGYEQYF. Full variable domain (remainder filled in from reference TRBV7-8 and TRBJ2-7): GAGVSQSPRYKVAKRGQDVALRCDPISGHVSLFWYQQALGQGPEFLTYFQNEAQLDKSGLPSDRFFAERPEGSVSTLKIQRTQQEDSAVYLCASSLLSGGAGYEQYFGPGTRLTVT.

The genes are TRBV5-1 and TRBJ2-1; 8 positions agree with TRBD2. The CDR3 sequence is 16 residues long. The V gene's germline CDR1 is SGHRS and CDR2 YFSETQ. With 5 bases clipped from V and 3 bases from J, the junction kept 10 bases outside the gene matches. The CDR3 sequence: CASRPTPGLVYNEQFF. The CDR3, as DNA: TGCGCCAGCAGACCTACCCCGGGACTAGTCTACAATGAGCAGTTCTTC.

This clone has at least ten counts. This chain uses TRBV4-1 with TRBJ2-2; 11 bases line up with TRBD2. The trim removed 1 base at V and 6 bases at J, leaving 10 bases unmatched. Per the germline V gene, CDR1 is MGHRA and CDR2 is YSYEKL. CDR3 length equals 18 residues. The CDR3 sequence: CASSQVATLAGEAGELFF. Written as DNA, the CDR3 is TGCGCCAGCAGCCAAGTCGCGACACTAGCGGGAGAAGCCGGGGAGCTGTTTTTT.

CDR3 sequence reads: CASSMARQNEAFF. In DNA, the CDR3 is TGTGCCAGTAGTATGGCCCGACAGAATGAAGCTTTCTTT. The rearrangement links TRBV19 to TRBJ1-1, with D maybe TRBD1 (5 bases). Trimming pared 3 bases from V and 7 bases from J, leaving 12 bases between. The germline V gene has CDR1 LNHDA and CDR2 SQIVND (reference sequence). The CDR3 contains 13 residues.

V usage is TRBV27 and J usage is TRBJ2-1; TRBD2 might be the D (6 bases). The V gene lost 2 bases and the J gene lost 13 bases, with 21 bases spanning the gap. From germline, CDR1 is MNHEY and CDR2 SMNVEV (reference sequence). The CDR3 extends over 15 amino acids. CDR3 in amino acids: CASSLIEEGSAPQFF. The DNA of the CDR3 is TGTGCCAGCAGTTTAATCGAGGAGGGGTCAGCTCCCCAGTTCTTC.

Turning to this clone: At one of its ends the junction is not consistent with the germline gene, which may arise from a read error. V and J are TRBV6-5 and TRBJ2-3, with a weak D call TRBD1 (6 bases). Germline-derived CDR1 and CDR2 are MNHEY and SVGAGI. The CDR3 covers 14 residues. CDR3: CASSYWGSRGRIHF. Written as DNA, the CDR3 is TGTGCCAGCAGTTACTGGGGGTCGAGGGGGAGAATCCATTTT.

The V call is TRBV4-2, the J call TRBJ2-7; 12 nucleotides line up with TRBD2. This CDR3 is 19 amino acids long. V was clipped by 4 bases and J by 0 bases; unmatched bases: 13. Germline values: CDR1 LGHNA, CDR2 YNFKEQ. The CDR3 sequence is CASSRIGGTSGCCSYEQYF. The CDR3 region has the DNA TGTGCCAGCAGCCGCATTGGAGGGACTAGCGGGTGTTGCTCCTACGAGCAGTACTTC.

The V call is TRBV10-3, the J call TRBJ2-7, with D uncertain. Germline values: CDR1 ENHRY, CDR2 SYGVKD. The CDR3 totals 13 residues. V was pared by 6 bases and J by 3 bases, with 12 bases between. The CDR3 nucleotides are TGTGCCATCAGACAGCACACGCTCTACGAGCAGTACTTC. Translating gives CAIRQHTLYEQYF.

The rearrangement uses TRBV27 and TRBJ2-2, with 10 bases that match TRBD2. This CDR3 contains 19 residues. The germline CDR1 and CDR2 sequences are MNHEY and SMNVEV (reference sequence). V lost 2 bases to trimming and J lost 9 bases; unmatched junction nucleotides: 18. This CDR3 reads CASSLRVSGSGRIVRELFF. In nucleotides, the CDR3 is TGTGCCAGCAGTTTAAGAGTTAGCGGTAGCGGGAGGATAGTGCGGGAGCTGTTTTTT.

This clone appeared a single time. The chain combines TRBV5-6 with TRBJ2-1; 14 nucleotides line up with TRBD2. The V segment lost 0 bases and the J segment 4 bases; nucleotides outside the gene matches: 6. From germline, CDR1 is SGHDT and CDR2 YYEEEE. This CDR3 is built from 18 residues. The DNA for the CDR3 is TGTGCCAGCAGCTTGGGCAGACTAGCGGGAGGGCCTTACAATGAGCAGTTCTTC. Translating gives CASSLGRLAGGPYNEQFF.